This paragraph covers one TCR beta chain sequence. This entry is derived from a study of blood T cell repertoires in COVID-19. Looking at the study overall: There were acute and convalescent COVID-19 samples, and they came from the United States, Italy and Spain. Sources were T cells, B-cell-depleted T cells, or PBMCs; the material itself was cDNA or gDNA.

Here immunoSEQ multiplex PCR was the method, and the copy in TCRdb shows in-frame clones only, minus some. The sample has over 50,000 clones; 75% to 95% are singletons. Germline CDR1 LGHNA, CDR2 YSLEER. The V end was cut by 1 base, the J end by 7 bases, with 19 bases between. The CDR3 totals 16 residues. This clonotype originated in a man aged 45 to 65 with active COVID-19. Sequenced sample: peripheral blood. The V gene is TRBV4-3, the J gene TRBJ1-1; possible D gene TRBD1, 6 bases. CDR3 DNA: TGCGCCAGCAGCCAAGCCCAGGGGTTGGGGGCGAGTGAAGCTTTCTTT. Its protein is CASSQAQGLGASEAFF.